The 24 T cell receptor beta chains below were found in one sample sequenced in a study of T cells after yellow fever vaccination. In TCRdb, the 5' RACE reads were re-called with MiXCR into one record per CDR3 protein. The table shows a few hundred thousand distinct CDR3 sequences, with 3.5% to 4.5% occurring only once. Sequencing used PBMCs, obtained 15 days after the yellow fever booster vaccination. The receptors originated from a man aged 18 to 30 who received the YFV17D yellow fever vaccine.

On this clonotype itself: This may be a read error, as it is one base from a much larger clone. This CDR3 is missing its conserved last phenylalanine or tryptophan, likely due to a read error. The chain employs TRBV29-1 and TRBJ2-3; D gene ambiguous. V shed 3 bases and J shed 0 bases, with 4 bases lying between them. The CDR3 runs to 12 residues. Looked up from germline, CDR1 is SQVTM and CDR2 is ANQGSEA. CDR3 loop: CSVERSTDTQYS. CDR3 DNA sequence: TGCAGCGTTGAGAGAAGCACAGATACGCAGTATTCT.

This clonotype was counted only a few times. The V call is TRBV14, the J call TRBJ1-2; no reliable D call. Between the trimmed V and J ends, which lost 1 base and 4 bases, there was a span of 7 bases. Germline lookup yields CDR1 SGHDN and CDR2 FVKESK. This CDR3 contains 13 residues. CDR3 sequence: CASSQGRLYGYTF. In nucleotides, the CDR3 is TGTGCCAGCAGCCAAGGCCGGCTCTATGGCTACACCTTC. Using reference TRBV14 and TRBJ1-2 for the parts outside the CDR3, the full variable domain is EAGVTQFPSHSVIEKGQTVTLRCDPISGHDNLYWYRRVMGKEIKFLLHFVKESKQDESGMPNNRFLAERTGGTYSTLKVQPAELEDSGVYFCASSQGRLYGYTFGSGTRLTVV.

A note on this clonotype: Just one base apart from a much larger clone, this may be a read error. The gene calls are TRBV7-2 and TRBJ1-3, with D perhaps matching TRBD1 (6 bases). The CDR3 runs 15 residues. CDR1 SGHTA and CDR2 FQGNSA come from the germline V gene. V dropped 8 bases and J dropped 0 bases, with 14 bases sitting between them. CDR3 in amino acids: CASGGATNSGNTIYF. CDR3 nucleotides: TGTGCCAGCGGGGGGGCCACTAACTCTGGAAACACCATATATTTT.

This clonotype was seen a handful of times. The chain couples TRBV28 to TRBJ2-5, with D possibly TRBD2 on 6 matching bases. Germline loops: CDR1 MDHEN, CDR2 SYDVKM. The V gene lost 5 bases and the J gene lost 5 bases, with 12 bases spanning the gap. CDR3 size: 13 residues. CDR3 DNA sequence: TGTGCCAGCAGTCCGGGGAGGTACGAGACCCAGTACTTC. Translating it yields CASSPGRYETQYF.

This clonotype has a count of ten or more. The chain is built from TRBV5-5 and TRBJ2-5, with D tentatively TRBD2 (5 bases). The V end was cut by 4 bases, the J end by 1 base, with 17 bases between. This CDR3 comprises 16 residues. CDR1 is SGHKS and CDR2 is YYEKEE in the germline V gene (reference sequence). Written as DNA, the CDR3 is TGTGCCAGCAGCCAACAGAACTCGGGGTTCCAAGAGACCCAGTACTTC. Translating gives CASSQQNSGFQETQYF.

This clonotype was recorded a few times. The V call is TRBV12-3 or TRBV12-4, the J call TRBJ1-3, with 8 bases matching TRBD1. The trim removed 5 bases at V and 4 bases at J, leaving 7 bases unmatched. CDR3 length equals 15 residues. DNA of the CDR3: TGTGCCAGCAGTCCTGGACAGGGAGAAGGAAACACCATATATTTT. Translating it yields CASSPGQGEGNTIYF.

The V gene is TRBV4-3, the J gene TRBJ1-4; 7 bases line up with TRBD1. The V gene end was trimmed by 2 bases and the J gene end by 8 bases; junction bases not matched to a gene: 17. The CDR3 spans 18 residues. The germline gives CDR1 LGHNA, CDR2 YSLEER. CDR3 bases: TGCGCCAGCAGCCAATGGGGACCTCGACAGGGTAGGGTGGAAAAACTGTTTTTT. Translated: CASSQWGPRQGRVEKLFF.

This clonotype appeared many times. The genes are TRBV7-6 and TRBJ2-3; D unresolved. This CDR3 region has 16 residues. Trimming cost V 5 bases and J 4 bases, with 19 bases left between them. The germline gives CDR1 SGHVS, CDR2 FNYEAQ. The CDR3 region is CASSGPNSSPADTQYF. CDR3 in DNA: TGTGCCAGCAGCGGACCGAACTCCAGCCCCGCAGATACGCAGTATTTT.

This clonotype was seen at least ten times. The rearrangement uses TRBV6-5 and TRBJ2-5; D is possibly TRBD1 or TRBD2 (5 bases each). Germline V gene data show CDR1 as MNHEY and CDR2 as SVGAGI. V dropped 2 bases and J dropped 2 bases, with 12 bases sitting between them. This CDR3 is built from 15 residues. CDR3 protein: CASSYGSQGQETQYF. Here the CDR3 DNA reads TGTGCCAGCAGTTACGGGAGTCAGGGACAAGAGACCCAGTACTTC.

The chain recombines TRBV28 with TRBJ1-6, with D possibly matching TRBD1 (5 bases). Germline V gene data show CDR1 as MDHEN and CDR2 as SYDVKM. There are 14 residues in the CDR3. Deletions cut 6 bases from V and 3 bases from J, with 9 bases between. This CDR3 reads CASRTTVYNSPLHF. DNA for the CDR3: TGTGCCAGCAGAACGACAGTCTATAATTCACCCCTCCACTTT.

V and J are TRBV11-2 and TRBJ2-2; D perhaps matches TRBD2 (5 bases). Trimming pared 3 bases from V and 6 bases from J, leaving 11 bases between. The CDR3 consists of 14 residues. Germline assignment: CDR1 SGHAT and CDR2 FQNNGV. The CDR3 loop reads CASSFPQRAGELFF. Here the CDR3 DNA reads TGTGCCAGCAGCTTCCCTCAGAGGGCCGGGGAGCTGTTTTTT.

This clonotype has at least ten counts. Here the CDR3 reads CASSEHRGLGTEAFF. DNA for the CDR3: TGCGCCAGCAGTGAGCACCGGGGACTGGGGACTGAAGCTTTCTTT. The chain is built from TRBV10-2 and TRBJ1-1; TRBD1 is a possible D gene (5 bases). Trimming cost V 2 bases and J 5 bases, with 15 bases left between them. The germline V gene has CDR1 WSHSY and CDR2 SAAADI. The CDR3 is 15 residues long.

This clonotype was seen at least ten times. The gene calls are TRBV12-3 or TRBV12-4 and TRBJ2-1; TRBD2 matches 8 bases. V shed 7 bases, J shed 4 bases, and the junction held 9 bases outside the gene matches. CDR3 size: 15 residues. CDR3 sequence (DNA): TGTGCCAGCAACCCCGGGACGGGGGGGTACAATGAGCAGTTCTTC. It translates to CASNPGTGGYNEQFF.

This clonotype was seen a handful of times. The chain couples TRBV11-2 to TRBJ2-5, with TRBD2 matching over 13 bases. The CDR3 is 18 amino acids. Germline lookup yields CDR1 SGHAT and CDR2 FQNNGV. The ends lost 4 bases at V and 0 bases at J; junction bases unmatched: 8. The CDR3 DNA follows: TGTGCCAGCAGCTCCGGACTAGCGGGGGAACCTTACCAAGAGACCCAGTACTTC. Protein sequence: CASSSGLAGEPYQETQYF.

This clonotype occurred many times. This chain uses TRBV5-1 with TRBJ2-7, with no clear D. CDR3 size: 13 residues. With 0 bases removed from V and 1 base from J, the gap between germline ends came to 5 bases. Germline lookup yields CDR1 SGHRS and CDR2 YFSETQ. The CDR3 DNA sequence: TGCGCCAGCAGCTTGGACGGATCCTACGAGCAGTACTTC. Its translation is CASSLDGSYEQYF.

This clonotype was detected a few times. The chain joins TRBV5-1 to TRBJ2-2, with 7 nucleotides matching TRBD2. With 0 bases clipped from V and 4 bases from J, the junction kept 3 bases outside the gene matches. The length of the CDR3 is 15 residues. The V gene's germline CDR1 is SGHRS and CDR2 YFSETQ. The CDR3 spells CASSLDGGSTGELFF. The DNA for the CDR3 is TGCGCCAGCAGCTTGGACGGGGGGAGCACCGGGGAGCTGTTTTTT.

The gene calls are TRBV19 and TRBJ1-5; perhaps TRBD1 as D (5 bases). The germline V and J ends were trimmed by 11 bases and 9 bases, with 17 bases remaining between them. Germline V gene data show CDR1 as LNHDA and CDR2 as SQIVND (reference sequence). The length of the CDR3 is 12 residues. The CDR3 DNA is TGTGCCTCCTGGGGGGGTGAGGCGCCCCAGCATTTT. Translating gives CASWGGEAPQHF.

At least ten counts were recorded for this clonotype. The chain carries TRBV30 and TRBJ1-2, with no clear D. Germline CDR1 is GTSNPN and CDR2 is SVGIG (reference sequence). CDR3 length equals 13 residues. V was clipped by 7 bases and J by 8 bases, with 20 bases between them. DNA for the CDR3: TGTGCCTCGCCCGCAGGCAGAAGGAGGGGCTACACCTTC. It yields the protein CASPAGRRRGYTF.

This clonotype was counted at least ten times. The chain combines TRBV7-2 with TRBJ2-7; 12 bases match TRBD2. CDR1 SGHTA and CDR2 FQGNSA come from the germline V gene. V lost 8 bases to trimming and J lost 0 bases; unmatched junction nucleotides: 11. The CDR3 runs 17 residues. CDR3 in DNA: TGTGCCAGCGGCCCAGGGACTAGCGGGCTGAGCTCCTACGAGCAGTACTTC. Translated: CASGPGTSGLSSYEQYF. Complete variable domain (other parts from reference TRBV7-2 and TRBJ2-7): GAGVSQSPSNKVTEKGKDVELRCDPISGHTALYWYRQSLGQGLEFLIYFQGNSAPDKSGLPSDRFSAERTGGSVSTLTIQRTQQEDSAVYLCASGPGTSGLSSYEQYFGPGTRLTVT.

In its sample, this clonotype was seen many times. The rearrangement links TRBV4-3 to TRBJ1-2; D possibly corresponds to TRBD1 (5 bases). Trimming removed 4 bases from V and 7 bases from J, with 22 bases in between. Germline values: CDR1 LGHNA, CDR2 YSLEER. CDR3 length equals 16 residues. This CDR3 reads CASSPLAGRFKSGYTF. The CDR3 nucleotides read TGCGCCAGCAGCCCGCTCGCGGGACGGTTCAAATCTGGCTACACCTTC.

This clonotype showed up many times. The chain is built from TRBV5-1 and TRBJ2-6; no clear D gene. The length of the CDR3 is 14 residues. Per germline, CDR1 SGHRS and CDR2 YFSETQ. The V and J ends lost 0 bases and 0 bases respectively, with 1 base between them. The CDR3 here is CASSLDSGANVLTF. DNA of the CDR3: TGCGCCAGCAGCTTGGACTCTGGGGCCAACGTCCTGACTTTC.

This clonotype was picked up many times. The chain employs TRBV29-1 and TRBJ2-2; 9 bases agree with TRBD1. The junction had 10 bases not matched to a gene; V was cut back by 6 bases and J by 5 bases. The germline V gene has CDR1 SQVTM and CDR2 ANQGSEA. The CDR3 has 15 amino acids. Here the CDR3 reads CSVILRDRVTGELFF. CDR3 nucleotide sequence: TGCAGCGTCATACTCCGGGACAGGGTTACCGGGGAGCTGTTTTTT.

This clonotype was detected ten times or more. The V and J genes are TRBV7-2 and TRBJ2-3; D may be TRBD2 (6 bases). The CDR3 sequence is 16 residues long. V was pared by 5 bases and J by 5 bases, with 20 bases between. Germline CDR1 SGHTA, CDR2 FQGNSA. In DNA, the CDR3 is TGTGCCAGCAGCCAAGGGTTGGGCTGGGGAGGAGATACGCAGTATTTT. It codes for CASSQGLGWGGDTQYF.

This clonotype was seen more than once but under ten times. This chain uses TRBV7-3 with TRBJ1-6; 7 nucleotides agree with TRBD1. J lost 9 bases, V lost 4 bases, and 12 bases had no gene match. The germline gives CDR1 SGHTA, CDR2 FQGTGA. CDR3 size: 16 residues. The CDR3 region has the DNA TGTGCCAGCAGCTCAGGAGCACAGGGGCCAATTTCACCCCTCCACTTT. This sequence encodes CASSSGAQGPISPLHF.